The present T cell receptor (beta chain) was sequenced within a study of blood T cell repertoires in COVID-19 (TCRdb year 2020). With respect to the entire study: Collaborator samples came from the United States, Italy and Spain and covered acute and convalescent phases of COVID-19. Where available, HLA class I and class II types were obtained from metadata supplied by the sample provider rather than from assay-based typing. The dataset comprised deeply sampled blood TCRbeta repertoires from subjects exposed to, actively infected with, or recovered from COVID-19. The prospective study material was composed of cDNA or gDNA derived from T cells, B-cell-depleted T cells, or PBMCs. Nearly every sample came with metadata listing a de-identified subject ID, COVID-19 status, age in years and sex. The repertoires were made available in a free public database intended to serve as a resource for research on the immune response to SARS-CoV-2. The samples were drawn from the first 160 participants of the ongoing ImmuneRACE study and from 1,254 subjects provided by 6 global collaborators.

Details on this clone: No cognate antigen has been identified for it. Per-base qualities were not stored, and no clone one base away is much larger.

TCRbeta CDR3 regions were amplified from genomic DNA using the immunoSEQ Assay, a bias-controlled multiplex PCR. Per the source publication's procedure: Within the assay, amplification of reference gene primers was used to estimate how many nucleated cells each sample contained. To quantify the absolute abundance of each unique TCRbeta CDR3 rearrangement, sequence reads were collapsed and filtered. For each sample, productive Simpson clonality was calculated as the square root of Simpson's diversity index over productive rearrangements. TCRdb obtained this table from immuneACCESS and retained in-frame rearrangements with V and J assigned. These tables miss some clones; where compared with another copy, unresolved V genes account for less than half of the shortfall, and the remainder is unexplained. V and J calls and clone size are as listed in that table; D and trimming were resolved from the DNA. The sample table records more than 50,000 clones; roughly 80% of these occur just once. Roughly 2% of the sample goes to the ten largest clones.

The cysteine opens and the phenylalanine closes a CDR3 of 13 amino acids. The read is trimmed to its CDR3 DNA, 39 bases read in frame from base 1. The trim is 5 bases for V and 4 bases for J, with a gap of 11 bases between the germline ends. The germline V gene encodes CDR1 LNHDA and CDR2 SQIVND (reference sequence). Study-level results and caveats: Clinical and demographic metadata were provided uncurated, with the amount varying by source and participant.

Each collaborating institution followed its own protocols to collect whole blood in K2EDTA tubes. Collaborator samples were shipped for TCRbeta analysis as frozen whole blood, isolated PBMCs, or DNA extracted from either sample type. What was sequenced was peripheral blood. This TCR was recovered from a woman aged 60-70 years with acute or convalescent COVID-19. Here the chain combines TRBV19 and TRBJ1-1; the D gene is possibly TRBD1, with 6 bases matching. The CDR3 protein: CASSDTGSTEAFF. The base sequence is TGTGCCAGTAGTGACACAGGGAGCACTGAAGCTTTCTTT.